This TCR beta chain was identified during a study of blood T cell repertoires in COVID-19. Source study methods: How many nucleated cells were present was estimated from reference gene primer amplification. Sequencing used immunoSEQ multiplex PCR; TCRdb keeps in-frame clones, though not all of them. V, J and clone size derive from that table, while D and trimming were established from the DNA sequence. The sample lists 200,000 to 250,000 clones; about 87% were seen once. Participants were aged about 18 to 100 years from around 26 US areas. Which cohort a participant joined came from the clinical history participants gave. CDR1 is MDHEN and CDR2 is SYDVKM in the germline V gene. V trimming: 4 bases; J trimming: 2 bases; junction bases outside the gene matches: 4. This CDR3 spans 14 amino acids.

This TCR came from a woman aged 25 to 39 who had been exposed to COVID-19. The sequencing input was PBMCs or T cells enriched from blood (not recorded which). V and J are TRBV28 and TRBJ2-5, with 7 bases fitting TRBD1. The CDR3 sequence is CASSWTGRQETQYF. The CDR3 DNA reads as TGTGCCAGCAGTTGGACAGGTAGACAAGAGACCCAGTACTTC.